This is a list of T cell receptor beta chains from one sample in a study of PD-1 blockade in classical Hodgkin lymphoma. Some clones are missing from TCRdb's copy, which holds only in-frame ones; the method was immunoSEQ multiplex PCR. Here the sample spans about 13,000 clones, just under 80% being singletons. The sequenced sample was peripheral blood mononuclear cells (PBMCs), obtained at baseline. These receptors came from a human donor with classical Hodgkin lymphoma. CDR3s leave out the opening cysteine and the closing phenylalanine or tryptophan.

J gene: TRBJ2-1; V gene: TRBV10-3; CDR3 protein: AISEFQGYNEQF
J gene: TRBJ1-2; V gene: TRBV6-5; CDR3 protein: ASRLAGQGYGYT
J gene: TRBJ1-5; V gene: TRBV7-2; CDR3 protein: ASSLVSSTPQH
J gene: TRBJ1-6; V gene: TRBV19; CDR3 protein: ASTGSGYNSPLH
J gene: TRBJ2-1; V gene: TRBV2; CDR3 protein: ASIWERGVYNEQF
J gene: TRBJ1-4; V gene: TRBV7-2; CDR3 protein: ASSFGTGNEKLF
J gene: TRBJ2-5; V gene: TRBV18; CDR3 protein: ASSPQGTGLLETQY
J gene: TRBJ1-5; V gene: TRBV4-3; CDR3 protein: ASSQDLVSHKPQH
J gene: TRBJ2-2; V gene: TRBV5-4; CDR3 protein: ASSLAGYDGELF
J gene: TRBJ2-3; V gene: TRBV5-4; CDR3 protein: ASSLVSGSTDTQY
J gene: TRBJ1-4; V gene: TRBV7-2; CDR3 protein: ASSLTRGQGQEKLF
J gene: TRBJ1-5; V gene: TRBV10-3; CDR3 protein: AISGGQTQPQH
J gene: TRBJ2-7; V gene: TRBV7-9; CDR3 protein: ASSLVRDRGDEQY
J gene: TRBJ2-5; V gene: TRBV30; CDR3 protein: AWTSGGARETQY
J gene: TRBJ1-4; V gene: TRBV27; CDR3 protein: ASSLSGFYEKLF
J gene: TRBJ2-7; V gene: TRBV11-2; CDR3 protein: ASSFAGVTGYEQY
J gene: TRBJ2-1; V gene: TRBV28; CDR3 protein: ASMPRQGTSGQPYNEQF
J gene: TRBJ1-1; V gene: TRBV7-9; CDR3 protein: ASSAPLRTGEAF
J gene: TRBJ1-2; V gene: TRBV7-2; CDR3 protein: ASSLVGWAHYGYT
J gene: TRBJ2-1; V gene: TRBV7-8; CDR3 protein: ASSLERGNEQF
J gene: TRBJ1-4; V gene: TRBV5-1; CDR3 protein: ASTPGTIGYEKLF
J gene: TRBJ1-3; V gene: TRBV5-5; CDR3 protein: ASTPAPSSGNTIY
J gene: TRBJ2-5; V gene: TRBV2; CDR3 protein: ASSAVETQY
J gene: TRBJ1-4; V gene: TRBV18; CDR3 protein: ASSRGLESEKLF
J gene: TRBJ1-2; V gene: TRBV18; CDR3 protein: ASSTPGQSNYGYT
J gene: TRBJ1-6; V gene: TRBV7-9; CDR3 protein: ASSLGMDNSPLH
J gene: TRBJ2-7; V gene: TRBV18; CDR3 protein: ASSPVAGGPGEQY
J gene: TRBJ2-7; V gene: TRBV7-2; CDR3 protein: ASRPSGGAEEQY
J gene: TRBJ2-3; V gene: TRBV5-1; CDR3 protein: ASSLLPTGALRSTDTQY
J gene: TRBJ1-4; V gene: TRBV11-2; CDR3 protein: ASSSSGGVGEKLF
J gene: TRBJ1-5; V gene: TRBV5-1; CDR3 protein: ASSPDPGGRPQH
J gene: TRBJ2-3; V gene: TRBV10-2; CDR3 protein: ASSETRLAGGVDTQY
J gene: TRBJ1-3; V gene: TRBV2; CDR3 protein: ASSAIPATIY
J gene: TRBJ1-5; V gene: TRBV5-1; CDR3 protein: ASSLEGNWGQPQH
J gene: TRBJ1-5; V gene: TRBV5-1; CDR3 protein: ASSLEGDRPQH
J gene: TRBJ2-2; V gene: TRBV18; CDR3 protein: ASSQQENTGELF
J gene: TRBJ2-7; V gene: TRBV6-1; CDR3 protein: ASSEVRGGEQY
J gene: TRBJ1-5; V gene: TRBV15; CDR3 protein: ATSRDPYDRGPNSQPQH
J gene: TRBJ2-3; V gene: TRBV19; CDR3 protein: ASHATGADTQY
J gene: TRBJ1-1; V gene: TRBV2; CDR3 protein: ASDFEMNTEAF
J gene: TRBJ1-6; V gene: TRBV5-3; CDR3 protein: ARSSPDTSSYNSPLH
J gene: TRBJ2-7; V gene: TRBV27; CDR3 protein: ASSLRGALYEQY
J gene: TRBJ2-3; V gene: TRBV11-2; CDR3 protein: ASSRQVPSTDTQY
J gene: TRBJ1-1; V gene: TRBV6-5; CDR3 protein: ASSYVGVGVTEAF
J gene: TRBJ2-3; V gene: TRBV19; CDR3 protein: ASSISSGGVGDTQY